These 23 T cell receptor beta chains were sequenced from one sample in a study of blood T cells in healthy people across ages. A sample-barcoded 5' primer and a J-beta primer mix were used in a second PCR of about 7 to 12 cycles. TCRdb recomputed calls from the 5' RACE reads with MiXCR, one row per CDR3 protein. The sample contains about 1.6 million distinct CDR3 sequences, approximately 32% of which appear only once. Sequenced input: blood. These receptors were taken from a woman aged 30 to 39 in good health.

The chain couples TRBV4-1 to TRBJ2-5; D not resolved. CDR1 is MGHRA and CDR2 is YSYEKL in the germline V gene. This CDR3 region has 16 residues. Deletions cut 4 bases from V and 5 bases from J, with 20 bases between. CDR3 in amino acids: CASSPSRGSSVETQYF. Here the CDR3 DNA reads TGCGCCAGCAGCCCCTCCCGAGGCTCCTCTGTCGAGACCCAGTACTTC.

The CDR3 DNA sequence: TGCGCCAGCAGCTTGGCGGGAGGCACGTTCGATGAGCAGTTCTTC. It specifies CASSLAGGTFDEQFF. The V gene is TRBV5-1, the J gene TRBJ2-1, with 7 bases lining up with TRBD2. V lost 0 bases, J lost 8 bases, and 8 bases stayed unmatched. CDR3 length: 15 amino acids. Per germline, CDR1 SGHRS and CDR2 YFSETQ.

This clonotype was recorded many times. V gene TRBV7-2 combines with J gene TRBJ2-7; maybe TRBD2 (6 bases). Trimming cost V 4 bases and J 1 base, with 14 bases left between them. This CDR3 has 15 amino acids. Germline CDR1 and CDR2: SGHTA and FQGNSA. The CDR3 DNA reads TGTGCCAGCAGCTCGGAAGCGGGTAGATCCTACGAGCAGTACTTC. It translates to CASSSEAGRSYEQYF. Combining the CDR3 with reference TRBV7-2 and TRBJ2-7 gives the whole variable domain GAGVSQSPSNKVTEKGKDVELRCDPISGHTALYWYRQSLGQGLEFLIYFQGNSAPDKSGLPSDRFSAERTGGSVSTLTIQRTQQEDSAVYLCASSSEAGRSYEQYFGPGTRLTVT.

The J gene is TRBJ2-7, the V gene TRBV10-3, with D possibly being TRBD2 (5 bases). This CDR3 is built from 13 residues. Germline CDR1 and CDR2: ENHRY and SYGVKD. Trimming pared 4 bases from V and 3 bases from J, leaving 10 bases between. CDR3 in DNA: TGTGCCATCAGTGCTGCGGGTCGCTACGAGCAGTACTTC. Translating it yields CAISAAGRYEQYF.

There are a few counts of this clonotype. The CDR3 spells CATSDHTSGGANEQFF. The DNA for the CDR3 is TGTGCCACCAGTGACCATACTAGCGGGGGGGCAAATGAGCAGTTCTTC. This chain connects TRBV24-1 to TRBJ2-1, with 13 positions matching TRBD2. J was trimmed by 7 bases and V by 4 bases; bases with no gene match: 6. The CDR3 runs to 16 residues. CDR1 is KGHDR and CDR2 is SFDVKD in the germline V gene.

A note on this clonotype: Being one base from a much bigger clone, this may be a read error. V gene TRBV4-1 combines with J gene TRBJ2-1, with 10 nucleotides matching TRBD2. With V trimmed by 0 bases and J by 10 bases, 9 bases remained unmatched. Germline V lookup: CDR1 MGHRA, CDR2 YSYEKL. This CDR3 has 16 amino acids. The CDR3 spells CASSQDLPSGSYEQFF. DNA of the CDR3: TGCGCCAGCAGCCAAGATCTCCCTAGCGGGAGTTACGAGCAGTTCTTC.

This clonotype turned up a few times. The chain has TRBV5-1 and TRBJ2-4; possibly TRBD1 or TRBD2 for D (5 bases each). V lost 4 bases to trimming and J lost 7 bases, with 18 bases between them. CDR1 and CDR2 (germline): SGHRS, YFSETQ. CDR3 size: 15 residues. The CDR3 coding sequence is TGCGCCAGCAGCCCGGTGGGGGAATCAGTGAACATTCAGTACTTC. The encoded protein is CASSPVGESVNIQYF.

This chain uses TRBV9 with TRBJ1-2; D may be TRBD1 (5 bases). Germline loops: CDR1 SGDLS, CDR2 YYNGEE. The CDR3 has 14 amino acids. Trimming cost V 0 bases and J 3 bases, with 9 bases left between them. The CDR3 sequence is CASSVEDTYYGYTF. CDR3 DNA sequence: TGTGCCAGCAGCGTAGAGGACACATACTATGGCTACACCTTC.

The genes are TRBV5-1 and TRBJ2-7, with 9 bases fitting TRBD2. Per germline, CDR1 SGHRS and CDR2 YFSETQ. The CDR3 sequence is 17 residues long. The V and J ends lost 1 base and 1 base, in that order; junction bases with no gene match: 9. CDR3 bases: TGCGCCAGCAGCTTGTCCCTACGTAGCGGGAGTTCCTACGAGCAGTACTTC. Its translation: CASSLSLRSGSSYEQYF.

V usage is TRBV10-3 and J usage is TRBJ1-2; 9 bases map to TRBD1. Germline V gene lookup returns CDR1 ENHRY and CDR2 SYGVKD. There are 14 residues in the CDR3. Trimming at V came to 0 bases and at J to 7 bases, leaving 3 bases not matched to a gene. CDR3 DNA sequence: TGTGCCATCAGTGAGTCGGGACAGGGCGGTGGCTACACCTTC. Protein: CAISESGQGGGYTF.

The CDR3 sequence: CATSNRDNTDTQYF. The CDR3, as DNA: TGTGCCACCAGTAACCGGGATAATACAGATACGCAGTATTTT. This chain uses TRBV24-1 with TRBJ2-3; tentative D call: TRBD2 (5 bases). CDR1 is KGHDR and CDR2 is SFDVKD in the germline V gene. Trimming cost V 6 bases and J 3 bases, with 12 bases left between them. This CDR3 contains 14 residues.

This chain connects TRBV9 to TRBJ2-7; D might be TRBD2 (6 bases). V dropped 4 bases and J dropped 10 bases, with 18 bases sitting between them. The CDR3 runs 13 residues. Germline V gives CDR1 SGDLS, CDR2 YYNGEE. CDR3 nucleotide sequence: TGTGCCAGCAGCCCCCGGGAGAAAGAGATCCAGTACTTC. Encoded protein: CASSPREKEIQYF.

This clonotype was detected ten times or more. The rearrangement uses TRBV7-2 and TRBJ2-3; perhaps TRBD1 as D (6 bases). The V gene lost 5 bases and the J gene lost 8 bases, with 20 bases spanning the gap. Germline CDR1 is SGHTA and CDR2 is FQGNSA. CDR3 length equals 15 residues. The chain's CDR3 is CASSPRGSLGGTQYF. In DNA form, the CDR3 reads TGTGCCAGCAGCCCCAGGGGCTCCCTAGGCGGTACGCAGTATTTT.

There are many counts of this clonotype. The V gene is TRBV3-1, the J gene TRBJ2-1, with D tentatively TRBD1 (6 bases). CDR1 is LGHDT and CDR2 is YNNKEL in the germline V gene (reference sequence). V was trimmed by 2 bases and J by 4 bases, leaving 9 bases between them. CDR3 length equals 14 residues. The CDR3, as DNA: TGTGCCAGCAGCCAAATACAGGGTTACAATGAGCAGTTCTTC. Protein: CASSQIQGYNEQFF.

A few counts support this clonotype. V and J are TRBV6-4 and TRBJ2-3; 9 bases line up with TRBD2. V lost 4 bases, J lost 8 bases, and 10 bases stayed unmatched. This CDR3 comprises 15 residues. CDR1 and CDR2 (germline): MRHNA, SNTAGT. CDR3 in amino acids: CASSASSGRSGTQYF. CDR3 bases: TGTGCCAGCAGTGCGTCGAGCGGGAGGAGTGGTACGCAGTATTTT.

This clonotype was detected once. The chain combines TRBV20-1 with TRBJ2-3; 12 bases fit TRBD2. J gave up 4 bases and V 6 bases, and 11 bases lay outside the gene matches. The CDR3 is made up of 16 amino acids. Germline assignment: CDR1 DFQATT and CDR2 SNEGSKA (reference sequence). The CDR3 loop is CSAPTSSGGAADTQYF. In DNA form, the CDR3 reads TGCAGTGCCCCCACCTCTAGCGGGGGGGCGGCAGATACGCAGTATTTT.

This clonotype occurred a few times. This CDR3 reads CASSLPVGASGNTIYF. CDR3 in DNA: TGTGCCAGCAGCTTACCCGTGGGGGCCTCTGGAAACACCATATATTTT. This chain uses TRBV7-9 with TRBJ1-3; the D gene is possibly TRBD1 (6 bases). Germline V gene sequence: CDR1 SEHNR, CDR2 FQNEAQ (reference sequence). The CDR3 extends over 16 amino acids. Between the trimmed V and J ends, which lost 2 bases and 0 bases, there was a span of 11 bases.

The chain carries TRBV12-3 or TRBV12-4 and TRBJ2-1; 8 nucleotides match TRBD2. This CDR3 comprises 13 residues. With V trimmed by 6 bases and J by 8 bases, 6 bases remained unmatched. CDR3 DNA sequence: TGTGCCAGCAGCTCGGGGGGGGGCTATGAGCAGTTCTTC. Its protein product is CASSSGGGYEQFF.

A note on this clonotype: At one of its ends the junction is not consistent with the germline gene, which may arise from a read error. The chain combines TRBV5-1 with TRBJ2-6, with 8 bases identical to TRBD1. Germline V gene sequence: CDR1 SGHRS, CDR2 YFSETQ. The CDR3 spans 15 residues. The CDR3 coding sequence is TGCGCCAGCAGCCGGACAGGGACCGGGGCCAACGTCCGGACTTTC. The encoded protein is CASSRTGTGANVRTF.

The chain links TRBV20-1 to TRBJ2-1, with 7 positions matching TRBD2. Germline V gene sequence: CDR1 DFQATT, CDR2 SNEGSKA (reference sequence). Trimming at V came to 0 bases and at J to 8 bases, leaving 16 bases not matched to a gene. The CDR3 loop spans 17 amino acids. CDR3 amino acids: CSARDSLRSGVPDEQFF. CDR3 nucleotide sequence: TGCAGTGCTAGAGATTCACTAAGAAGCGGGGTGCCAGATGAGCAGTTCTTC.

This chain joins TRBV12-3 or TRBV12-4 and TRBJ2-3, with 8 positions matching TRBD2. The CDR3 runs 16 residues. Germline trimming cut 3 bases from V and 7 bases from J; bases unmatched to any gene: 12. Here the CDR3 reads CASSLGGGGKLNTQYF. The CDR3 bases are TGTGCCAGCAGTTTGGGGGGCGGGGGGAAGCTGAATACGCAGTATTTT.

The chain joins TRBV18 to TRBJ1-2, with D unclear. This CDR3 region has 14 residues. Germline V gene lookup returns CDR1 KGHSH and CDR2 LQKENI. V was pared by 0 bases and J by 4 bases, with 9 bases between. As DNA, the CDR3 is TGTGCCAGCTCACCACCGGTCAGCCCCTATGGCTACACCTTC. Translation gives CASSPPVSPYGYTF.

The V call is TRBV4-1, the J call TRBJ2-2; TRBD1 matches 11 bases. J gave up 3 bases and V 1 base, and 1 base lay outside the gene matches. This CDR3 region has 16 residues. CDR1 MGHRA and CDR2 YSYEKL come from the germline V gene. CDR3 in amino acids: CASSQGTGGDTGELFF. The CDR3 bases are TGCGCCAGCAGCCAAGGGACAGGGGGCGACACCGGGGAGCTGTTTTTT.